The rows below give T cell receptor beta chains drawn from one sample of a study of regulatory T cells in long-lasting Graves disease. From the multiplex PCR reads, TCRdb called clonotypes with MiXCR, one entry per CDR3 protein. The sample records roughly 350,000 distinct CDR3 sequences, 15% to 20% being singletons. This sample also appeared in a second study, on T cells in Graves' hyperthyroidism and ophthalmopathy.

The sample in question was peripheral blood mononuclear cells (PBMCs), obtained at new diagnosis, from a patient treated with antithyroid drugs. The receptors come from a woman in her late teens or twenties with Graves disease. CDR3s include the opening cysteine and the closing phenylalanine or tryptophan. A D gene is named only where the DNA matches it firmly. Clone sizes are given selectively: once, few, many, or a class where the clone is expanded.

j_call | d_call | v_call | clone_size | cdr3_aa | cdr3_nt
TRBJ2-7 | . | TRBV20-1 | many | CSARDRARDYEQYF | TGCAGTGCTAGAGACAGGGCGAGAGACTACGAGCAGTACTTC
TRBJ2-1 | . | TRBV6-1 | few | CASGVESRDEQFF | TGTGCCAGCGGGGTGGAGTCGAGGGATGAGCAGTTCTTC
TRBJ2-1 | TRBD1 | TRBV5-1 | many | CASSSDDRVKFF | TGCGCCAGCAGCTCGGACGACAGGGTGAAGTTCTTC
TRBJ1-4 | . | TRBV5-1 | . | CASSLKFPRQTFVNEKLFF | TGCGCCAGCAGCCTGAAATTCCCGAGACAGACCTTTGTAAATGAAAAACTGTTTTTT
TRBJ1-1 | TRBD1 | TRBV10-3 | many | CAISDRGENTEAFF | TGTGCCATCAGTGACAGGGGGGAGAACACTGAAGCTTTCTTT
TRBJ1-3 | TRBD1 | TRBV7-8 | . | CASSFGDRAAGNTIYF | TGTGCCAGCAGCTTTGGGGACAGGGCTGCTGGAAACACCATATATTTT
TRBJ2-3 | . | TRBV5-1 | few | CASSLAAGDADTQYF | TGCGCCAGCAGCTTGGCCGCAGGGGATGCAGATACGCAGTATTTT
TRBJ2-7 | . | TRBV6-1 | many | CASSGAGSYEQYF | TGTGCCAGCAGCGGAGCCGGGTCCTACGAGCAGTACTTC
TRBJ1-1 | . | TRBV3-1 | many | CASSLGPPQSEAFF | TGTGCCAGCAGCCTGGGACCGCCGCAGTCCGAAGCTTTCTTT
TRBJ2-7 | TRBD2 | TRBV11-2 | many | CASSLASGGGVHEQYF | TGTGCCAGCAGCTTAGCCTCGGGGGGGGGCGTCCACGAGCAGTACTTC
TRBJ2-7 | . | TRBV3-1 | many | CASSPPYVHGLRYEQYF | TGTGCCAGCAGCCCACCATACGTACACGGACTCCGCTACGAGCAGTACTTC
TRBJ2-5 | TRBD2 | TRBV20-1 | . | CNATVGGGRETQYF | TGCAATGCTACAGTGGGGGGAGGGAGAGAGACCCAGTACTTC